This passage covers 7 T cell receptor beta chains from one sample sequenced in a study of T cell responses to AZD1222 COVID-19 vaccine. Produced via immunoSEQ multiplex PCR; TCRdb's table is partial and in-frame only. The sample lists some 100,000 clones, around 88% occurring once. Sample: peripheral blood, taken 28 days after the second AZD1222 dose. All receptors derive from an adult who received the AZD1222 COVID-19 vaccine.

The CDR3: CASSLRGLLFF. The CDR3 DNA sequence: TGTGCCAGCAGCTTACGCGGCTTGCTGTTTTTT. This chain uses TRBV7-8 with TRBJ2-2; D unclear. Germline V CDR1 and CDR2: SGHVS, FQNEAQ. V was pared by 2 bases and J by 13 bases, with 8 bases between. The CDR3 runs to 11 residues. The variable domain in full, completed from reference TRBV7-8 and TRBJ2-2, reads GAGVSQSPRYKVAKRGQDVALRCDPISGHVSLFWYQQALGQGPEFLTYFQNEAQLDKSGLPSDRFFAERPEGSVSTLKIQRTQQEDSAVYLCASSLRGLLFFGEGSRLTVL.

This clone was seen just once. The chain joins TRBV12-5 to TRBJ2-5; 8 bases are shared with TRBD2. The CDR3 covers 13 residues. The trim removed 9 bases at V and 3 bases at J, leaving 6 bases unmatched. Germline-derived CDR1 and CDR2 are LGHNT and FRNRAP. The CDR3 loop reads CASGREWEETQYF. CDR3 DNA sequence: TGTGCTAGCGGGAGGGAATGGGAAGAGACCCAGTACTTC.

This chain connects TRBV28 to TRBJ2-4; TRBD1 matches at 8 bases. Germline CDR1 is MDHEN and CDR2 is SYDVKM. Trimming removed 0 bases from V and 1 base from J; junction bases left unmatched: 2. CDR3 length equals 16 residues. For the CDR3, the DNA is TGTGCCAGCAGTTTATGGGACAGGGTGGCCAAAAACATTCAGTACTTC. Its translation is CASSLWDRVAKNIQYF.

The chain is built from TRBV24-1 and TRBJ1-2; a possible D gene is TRBD1 (6 bases). CDR3 size: 17 residues. The ends were cut back, 2 bases at V and 0 bases at J, with 15 bases in the middle. Per the germline V gene, CDR1 is KGHDR and CDR2 is SFDVKD. As DNA, the CDR3 is TGTGCCACCAGTGATTGGAGGGCAGGGGAGACTAACTATGGCTACACCTTC. Translated, it gives CATSDWRAGETNYGYTF.

This chain links TRBV7-9 with TRBJ1-1, with 8 bases lining up with TRBD1. Trimming took 1 base from V and 0 from J; bases not matched to a gene: 10. The CDR3 contains 18 residues. CDR1 is SEHNR and CDR2 is FQNEAQ in the germline V gene (reference sequence). The CDR3 protein is CASSLVGTGINMNTEAFF. The CDR3 DNA reads as TGTGCCAGCAGCTTAGTGGGGACAGGAATAAACATGAACACTGAAGCTTTCTTT.

This clone has only one observation. The J gene is TRBJ2-1, the V gene TRBV14, with D perhaps TRBD1 (5 bases). V was shortened by 1 base and J by 0 bases, with 13 bases between the two germline ends. CDR1 is SGHDN, CDR2 FVKESK, per germline. This CDR3 is 17 amino acids long. The CDR3: CASSQVPRGSSYNEQFF. Written as DNA, the CDR3 is TGTGCCAGCAGCCAAGTCCCTAGGGGTAGCTCCTACAATGAGCAGTTCTTC.

The rearrangement links TRBV3-1 (or the pseudogene TRBV3-2) to TRBJ2-2; 7 nucleotides line up with TRBD2. J lost 6 bases, V lost 1 base, and 8 bases had no gene match. This CDR3 has 16 residues. CDR1 is LGHDT and CDR2 is YNNKEL in the germline V gene (reference sequence). CDR3 DNA: TGTGCCAGCAGCCAAGGATCAGGCGGACTAGCCGGGGAGCTGTTTTTT. Translated, it gives CASSQGSGGLAGELFF.